This record covers a single TCR beta chain. What it binds is not known. Repertoires were generated with immunoSEQ multiplex PCR, while TCRdb's copy carries only in-frame clones and drops some. The sample has fewer than 150,000 clones, roughly 84% seen once. This record belongs to a study of T cell responses to AZD1222 COVID-19 vaccine. Looking at the study overall: Both about-4-week and about-12-week second-dose recipients were combined.

Study-wide results and limits: Among spike-specific TCRs, nearly half reportedly target unmutated variant regions. Baseline antibody screening turned up just a handful of seropositive AZD1222 recipients. Repertoires were collected only later (after the peak T cell response had occurred).

The ends were cut back, 3 bases at V and 2 bases at J, with 10 bases in the middle. Per germline, CDR1 MGHRA and CDR2 YSYEKL. The CDR3 covers 15 residues. This TCR derives from an adult in good health. The rearrangement links TRBV4-1 to TRBJ2-2; possible D gene TRBD1, 5 bases. The starting material was peripheral blood, obtained on day 0 of AZD1222 vaccination. The chain's CDR3 is CASSHQGPNTGELFF. The CDR3 DNA sequence: TGCGCCAGCAGCCATCAGGGCCCCAACACCGGGGAGCTGTTTTTT.